The rows below give T cell receptor beta chains drawn from one sample of a study of blood T cell repertoires in COVID-19. TCRdb keeps only in-frame clones here, not all; method: immunoSEQ multiplex PCR. This table holds a few hundred thousand clones, around 90% found once. The material sequenced was PBMCs or T cells enriched from blood (not recorded which). Source of these receptors: a man younger than 40 who had been exposed to COVID-19. Both conserved end residues are part of each CDR3.

v_call: TRBV29-1; cdr3_aa: CSVELGTGRSETQYF
v_call: TRBV2; cdr3_aa: CASSEGTGIGEQYF
v_call: TRBV3-1/TRBV3-2; cdr3_aa: CAIDSPGETQYF
v_call: TRBV27; cdr3_aa: CASSSITGPYTEAFF
v_call: TRBV19; cdr3_aa: CASSTPGGSRFF
v_call: TRBV5-1; cdr3_aa: CASRSFIWLGQTDTQYF
v_call: TRBV2; cdr3_aa: CASSAPGGGSYNSPLHF
v_call: TRBV10-3; cdr3_aa: CAISERGATVDEQYF
v_call: TRBV30; cdr3_aa: CAWSVGRVGPQYF
v_call: TRBV2; cdr3_aa: CASEGTAATNEKLFF
v_call: TRBV5-3; cdr3_aa: CARSLKSLGQTSNTGELFF
v_call: TRBV11-2; cdr3_aa: CASSFRGLENQPQHF
v_call: TRBV5-8; cdr3_aa: CASSFMNSYTF
v_call: TRBV7-8; cdr3_aa: CASSRDPRESYNSPLHF
v_call: TRBV6-2/TRBV6-3; cdr3_aa: CASSYSPGQGAEQPQHF
v_call: TRBV3-1/TRBV3-2; cdr3_aa: CASSQGDRGAFF
v_call: TRBV3-1/TRBV3-2; cdr3_aa: CASSMGQGFWKLFF
v_call: TRBV27; cdr3_aa: CASSLSVLYNSPLHF
v_call: TRBV4-1; cdr3_aa: CASSQGTGTSSRYSNQPQHF
v_call: TRBV11-2; cdr3_aa: CASSLEAGVTYEQYF
v_call: TRBV30; cdr3_aa: CAWSENPTDREEKLFF
v_call: TRBV3-1/TRBV3-2; cdr3_aa: CASSPRTSGYNEQFF
v_call: TRBV27; cdr3_aa: CASSWAGQNTEAFF
v_call: TRBV19; cdr3_aa: CASSSGQGHSGQPQHF
v_call: TRBV11-2; cdr3_aa: CASRGGQPLREKLFF
v_call: TRBV10-3; cdr3_aa: CAISDRGQDQPQHF
v_call: TRBV13; cdr3_aa: CASSPAPGNTIYF
v_call: TRBV9; cdr3_aa: CASSVGTSGGLETQYF
v_call: TRBV2; cdr3_aa: CAHGSRYEQFF
v_call: TRBV7-2; cdr3_aa: CASSLGPRNTEAFF
v_call: TRBV7-9; cdr3_aa: CASSLAGTAHQPQHF
v_call: TRBV5-1; cdr3_aa: CASSLDWAPDQPQHF
v_call: TRBV5-6; cdr3_aa: CASSSGHHSYNEQFF
v_call: TRBV5-4; cdr3_aa: CASSLLAGGPGDTQYF
v_call: TRBV4-3; cdr3_aa: CASSQEQGSYNEQFF
v_call: TRBV18; cdr3_aa: CASSPRQGIGETQYF
v_call: TRBV6-2/TRBV6-3; cdr3_aa: CASSYVGWTASNQPQHF
v_call: TRBV18; cdr3_aa: CASSPRQGDGDEQFF
v_call: TRBV5-1; cdr3_aa: CARGGEQFF
v_call: TRBV12-3/TRBV12-4; cdr3_aa: CASTLLRGDGYTF
v_call: TRBV11-2; cdr3_aa: CASSLFAGNTIYF
v_call: TRBV30; cdr3_aa: CAWSKSANTGELFF
v_call: TRBV7-9; cdr3_aa: CASSSAGGHGGELFF
v_call: TRBV4-3; cdr3_aa: CASSQEVLNYGYTF
v_call: TRBV6-2/TRBV6-3; cdr3_aa: CASSPQPRTSWNTIYF
v_call: TRBV5-4; cdr3_aa: CASSSGPAGTEAFF
v_call: TRBV19; cdr3_aa: CASIAGGLLNTQYF
v_call: TRBV2; cdr3_aa: CASGRTGGFTEAFF
v_call: TRBV30; cdr3_aa: CAWSGGRGSGNTIYF
v_call: TRBV5-4; cdr3_aa: CASSLALRGSNTEAFF
v_call: TRBV7-9; cdr3_aa: CASSLVGQTQETQYF
v_call: TRBV5-6; cdr3_aa: CASSLAIGQMNTEAFF
v_call: TRBV27; cdr3_aa: CASSLAWPSGTYEQYF
v_call: TRBV6-5; cdr3_aa: CASSLELDRPYGYTF
v_call: TRBV9; cdr3_aa: CASSTGTDGAAFF
v_call: TRBV15; cdr3_aa: CATSRDPWDMQPQHF
v_call: TRBV14; cdr3_aa: CASSQGAREGETQYF
v_call: TRBV2; cdr3_aa: CASSEVGVGSPLHF
v_call: TRBV7-9; cdr3_aa: CASSPESYEQYF